The clone carrying this T cell receptor (beta chain) occurred a few times. Its antigen remains unidentified. Compared with germline, one end of the junction differs, possibly owing to a read error. Germline loops: CDR1 SGHRS, CDR2 YFSETQ. This CDR3 spans 16 amino acids. The cDNA was produced through 5'RACE with 10-nucleotide random UMIs. MiXCR was run by TCRdb on the 5' RACE reads, yielding one entry per CDR3 protein. The sample holds around 69,000 distinct CDR3 sequences, 3% to 3.5% seen once. The data stem from a study of neurological immune-mediated disorders. Across the study: The disease course was relapsing-remitting in some 30 and secondary progressive in about 9% of the roughly 35 multiple sclerosis patients. Regarding the study as a whole: The study found the most TCR clonal expansion in HTLV-1-associated myelopathy and the least in multiple sclerosis, below healthy controls. Expanded clones shared no CDR3 amino acid sequences across subjects, suggesting private repertoires in all groups.

The sequence was obtained from a man between 35 and 55 years old with multiple sclerosis. V usage is TRBV5-1 and J usage is TRBJ2-7, with D maybe TRBD1 (6 bases). Sequences were obtained from PBMCs. The DNA of the CDR3 is TGCGCCAACAGCTCGTACCACAGGGATAGCTCCTACGAGCAGTACTTC. It encodes CANSSYHRDSSYEQYF.